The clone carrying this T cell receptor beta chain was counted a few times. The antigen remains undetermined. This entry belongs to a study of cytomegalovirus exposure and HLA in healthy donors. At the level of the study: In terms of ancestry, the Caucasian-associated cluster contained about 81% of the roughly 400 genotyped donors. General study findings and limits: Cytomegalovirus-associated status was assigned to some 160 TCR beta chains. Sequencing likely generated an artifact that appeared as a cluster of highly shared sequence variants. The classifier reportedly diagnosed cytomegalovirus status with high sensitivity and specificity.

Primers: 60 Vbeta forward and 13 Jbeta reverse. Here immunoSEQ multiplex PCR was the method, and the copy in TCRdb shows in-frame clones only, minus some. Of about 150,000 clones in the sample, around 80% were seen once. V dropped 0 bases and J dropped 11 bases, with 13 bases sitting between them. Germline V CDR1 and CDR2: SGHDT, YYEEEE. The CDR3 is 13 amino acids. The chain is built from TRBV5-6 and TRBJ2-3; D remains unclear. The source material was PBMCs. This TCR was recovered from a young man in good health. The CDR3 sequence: CASSLGRVPRQYF. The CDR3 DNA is TGTGCCAGCAGCTTGGGGAGAGTCCCTCGGCAGTATTTT.